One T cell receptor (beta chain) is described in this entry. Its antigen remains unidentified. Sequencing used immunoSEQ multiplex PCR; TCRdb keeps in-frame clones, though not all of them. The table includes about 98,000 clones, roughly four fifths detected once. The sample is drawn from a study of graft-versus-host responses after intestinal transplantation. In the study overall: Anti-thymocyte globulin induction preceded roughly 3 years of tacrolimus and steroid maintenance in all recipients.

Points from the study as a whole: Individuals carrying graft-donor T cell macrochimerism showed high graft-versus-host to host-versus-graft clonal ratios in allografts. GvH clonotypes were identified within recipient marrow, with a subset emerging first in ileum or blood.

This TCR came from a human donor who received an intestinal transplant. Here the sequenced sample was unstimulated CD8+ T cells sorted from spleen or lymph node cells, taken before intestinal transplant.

CDR3 DNA: TGTGCCAGCAGCTTATCTGGTCATGGGCCCGGGGAGCTGTTTTTT. Amino acids: CASSLSGHGPGELFF. The V call is TRBV7-8, the J call TRBJ2-2, with D unresolved. The V end was cut by 2 bases, the J end by 6 bases, with 13 bases between. Germline CDR1 and CDR2: SGHVS and FQNEAQ. The CDR3 runs to 15 residues.